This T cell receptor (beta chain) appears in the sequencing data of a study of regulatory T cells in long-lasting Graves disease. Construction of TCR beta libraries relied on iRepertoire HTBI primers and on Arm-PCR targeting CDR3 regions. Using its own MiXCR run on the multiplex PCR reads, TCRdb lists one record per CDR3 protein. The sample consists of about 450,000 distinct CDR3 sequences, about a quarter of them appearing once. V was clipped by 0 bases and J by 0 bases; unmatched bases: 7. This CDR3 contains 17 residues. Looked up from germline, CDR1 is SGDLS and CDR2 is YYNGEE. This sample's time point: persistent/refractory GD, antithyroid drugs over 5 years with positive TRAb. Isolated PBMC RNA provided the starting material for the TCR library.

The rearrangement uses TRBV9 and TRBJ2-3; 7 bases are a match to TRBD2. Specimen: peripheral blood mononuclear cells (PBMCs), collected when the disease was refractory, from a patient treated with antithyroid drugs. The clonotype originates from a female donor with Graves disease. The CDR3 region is CASSVGGGTTSTDTQYF. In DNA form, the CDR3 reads TGTGCCAGCAGCGTAGGTGGCGGGACTACTAGCACAGATACGCAGTATTTT.